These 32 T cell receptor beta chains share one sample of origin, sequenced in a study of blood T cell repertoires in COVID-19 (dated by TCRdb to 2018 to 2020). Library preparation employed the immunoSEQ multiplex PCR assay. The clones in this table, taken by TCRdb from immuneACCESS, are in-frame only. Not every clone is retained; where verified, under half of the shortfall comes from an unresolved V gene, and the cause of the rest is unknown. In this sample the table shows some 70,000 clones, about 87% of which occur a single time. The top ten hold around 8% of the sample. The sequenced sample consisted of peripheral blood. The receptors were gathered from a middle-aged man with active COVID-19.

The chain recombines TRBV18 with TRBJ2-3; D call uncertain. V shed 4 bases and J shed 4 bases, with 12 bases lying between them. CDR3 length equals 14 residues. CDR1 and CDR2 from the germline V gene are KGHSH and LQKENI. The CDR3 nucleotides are TGTGCCAGCTCACGACAAGAAGACGCAGATACGCAGTATTTT. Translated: CASSRQEDADTQYF.

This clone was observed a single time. Written as DNA, the CDR3 is TGTGCCAGCAGCGTGGGACTTAACACCGGGGAGCTGTTTTTT. Its translation is CASSVGLNTGELFF. The chain joins TRBV7-3 to TRBJ2-2; TRBD2 might be the D (6 bases). In germline, CDR1 is SGHTA, CDR2 FQGTGA. V lost 5 bases and J lost 2, with 9 bases in between. This CDR3 has 14 amino acids.

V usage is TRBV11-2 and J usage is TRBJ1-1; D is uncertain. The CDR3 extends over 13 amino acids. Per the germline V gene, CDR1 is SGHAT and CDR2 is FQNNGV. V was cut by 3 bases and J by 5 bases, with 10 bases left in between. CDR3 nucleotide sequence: TGTGCCAGCAGCTTTGATACGAGGACTGAAGCTTTCTTT. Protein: CASSFDTRTEAFF. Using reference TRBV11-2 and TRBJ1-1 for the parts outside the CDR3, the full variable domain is EAGVAQSPRYKIIEKRQSVAFWCNPISGHATLYWYQQILGQGPKLLIQFQNNGVVDDSQLPKDRFSAERLKGVDSTLKIQPAKLEDSAVYLCASSFDTRTEAFFGQGTRLTVV.

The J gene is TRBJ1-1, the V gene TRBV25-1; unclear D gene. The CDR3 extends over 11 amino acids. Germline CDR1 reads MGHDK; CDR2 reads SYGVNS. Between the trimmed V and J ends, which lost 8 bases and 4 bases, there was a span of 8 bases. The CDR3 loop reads CASGLTTEAFF. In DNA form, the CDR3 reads TGTGCCAGCGGCCTCACCACTGAAGCTTTCTTT.

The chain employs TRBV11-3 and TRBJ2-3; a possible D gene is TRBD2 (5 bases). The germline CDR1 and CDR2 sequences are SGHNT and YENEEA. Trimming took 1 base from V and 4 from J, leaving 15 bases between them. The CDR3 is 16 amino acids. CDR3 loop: CASSLGTGTSADTQYF. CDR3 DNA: TGTGCCAGCAGCTTAGGGACCGGTACTAGTGCAGATACGCAGTATTTT. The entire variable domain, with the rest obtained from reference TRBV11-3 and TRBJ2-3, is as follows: EAGVVQSPRYKIIEKKQPVAFWCNPISGHNTLYWYLQNLGQGPELLIRYENEEAVDDSQLPKDRFSAERLKGVDSTLKIQPAELGDSAVYLCASSLGTGTSADTQYFGPGTRLTVL.

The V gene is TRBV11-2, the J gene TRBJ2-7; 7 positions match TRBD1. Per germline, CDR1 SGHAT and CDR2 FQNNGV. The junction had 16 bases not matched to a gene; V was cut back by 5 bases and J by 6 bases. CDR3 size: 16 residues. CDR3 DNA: TGTGCCAGCAGCCGTACCGGGACAGTAATGCCCCTCGAGCAGTACTTC. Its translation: CASSRTGTVMPLEQYF. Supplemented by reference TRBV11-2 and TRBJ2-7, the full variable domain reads EAGVAQSPRYKIIEKRQSVAFWCNPISGHATLYWYQQILGQGPKLLIQFQNNGVVDDSQLPKDRFSAERLKGVDSTLKIQPAKLEDSAVYLCASSRTGTVMPLEQYFGPGTRLTVT.

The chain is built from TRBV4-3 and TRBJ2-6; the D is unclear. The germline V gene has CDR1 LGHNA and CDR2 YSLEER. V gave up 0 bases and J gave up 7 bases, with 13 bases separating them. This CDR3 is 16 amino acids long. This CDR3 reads CASSQDYNSLANVLTF. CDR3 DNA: TGCGCCAGCAGCCAAGATTATAATAGCCTAGCCAACGTCCTGACTTTC.

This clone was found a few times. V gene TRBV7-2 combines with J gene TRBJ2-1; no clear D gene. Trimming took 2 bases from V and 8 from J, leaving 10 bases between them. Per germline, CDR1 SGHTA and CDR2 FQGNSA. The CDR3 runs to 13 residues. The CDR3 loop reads CASSLSVTDEQFF. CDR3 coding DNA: TGTGCCAGCAGCTTAAGCGTGACGGATGAGCAGTTCTTC. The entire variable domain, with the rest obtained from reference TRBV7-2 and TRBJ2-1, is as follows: GAGVSQSPSNKVTEKGKDVELRCDPISGHTALYWYRQSLGQGLEFLIYFQGNSAPDKSGLPSDRFSAERTGGSVSTLTIQRTQQEDSAVYLCASSLSVTDEQFFGPGTRLTVL.

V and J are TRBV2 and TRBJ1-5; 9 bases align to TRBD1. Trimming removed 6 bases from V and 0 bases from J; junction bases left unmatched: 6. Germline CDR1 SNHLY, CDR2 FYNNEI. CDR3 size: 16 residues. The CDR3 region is CASRRQGGNSNQPQHF. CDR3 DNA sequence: TGTGCCAGCAGGAGACAGGGGGGGAATAGCAATCAGCCCCAGCATTTT. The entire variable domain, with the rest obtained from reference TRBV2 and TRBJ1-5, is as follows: EPEVTQTPSHQVTQMGQEVILRCVPISNHLYFYWYRQILGQKVEFLVSFYNNEISEKSEIFDDQFSVERPDGSNFTLKIRSTKLEDSAMYFCASRRQGGNSNQPQHFGDGTRLSIL.

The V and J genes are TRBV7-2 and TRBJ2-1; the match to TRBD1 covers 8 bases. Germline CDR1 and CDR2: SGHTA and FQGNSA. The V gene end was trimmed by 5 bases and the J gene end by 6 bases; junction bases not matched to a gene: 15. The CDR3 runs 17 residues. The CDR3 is CASSQGYRGKRGNEQFF. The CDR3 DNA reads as TGTGCCAGCAGCCAAGGCTACAGGGGGAAGAGAGGCAATGAGCAGTTCTTC. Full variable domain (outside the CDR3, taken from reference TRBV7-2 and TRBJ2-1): GAGVSQSPSNKVTEKGKDVELRCDPISGHTALYWYRQSLGQGLEFLIYFQGNSAPDKSGLPSDRFSAERTGGSVSTLTIQRTQQEDSAVYLCASSQGYRGKRGNEQFFGPGTRLTVL.

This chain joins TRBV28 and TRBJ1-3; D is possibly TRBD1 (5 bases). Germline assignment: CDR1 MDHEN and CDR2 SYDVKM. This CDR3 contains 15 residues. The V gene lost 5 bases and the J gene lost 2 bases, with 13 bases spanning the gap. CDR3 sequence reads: CASSHPRQPGNTIYF. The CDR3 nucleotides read TGTGCCAGCAGTCACCCTCGACAGCCTGGAAACACCATATATTTT.

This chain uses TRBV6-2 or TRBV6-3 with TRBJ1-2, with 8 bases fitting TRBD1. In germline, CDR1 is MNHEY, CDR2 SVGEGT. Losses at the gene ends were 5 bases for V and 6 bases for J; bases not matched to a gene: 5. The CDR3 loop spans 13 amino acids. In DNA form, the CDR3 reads TGTGCCAGCAGTCTCGGGACAGGAGATGGCTACACCTTC. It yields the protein CASSLGTGDGYTF.

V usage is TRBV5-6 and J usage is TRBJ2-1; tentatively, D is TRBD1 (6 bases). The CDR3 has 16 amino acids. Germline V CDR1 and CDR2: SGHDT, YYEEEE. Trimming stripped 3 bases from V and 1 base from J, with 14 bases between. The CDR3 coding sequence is TGTGCCAGCAGCTATTTAAAGGGGGAGTCCTACAATGAGCAGTTCTTC. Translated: CASSYLKGESYNEQFF.

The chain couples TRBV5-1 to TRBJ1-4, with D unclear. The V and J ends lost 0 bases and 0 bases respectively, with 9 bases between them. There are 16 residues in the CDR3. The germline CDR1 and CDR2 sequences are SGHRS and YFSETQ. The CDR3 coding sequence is TGCGCCAGCAGCTTGGGTAACATTGCAACTAATGAAAAACTGTTTTTT. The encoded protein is CASSLGNIATNEKLFF. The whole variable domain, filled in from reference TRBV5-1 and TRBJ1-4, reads KAGVTQTPRYLIKTRGQQVTLSCSPISGHRSVSWYQQTPGQGLQFLFEYFSETQRNKGNFPGRFSGRQFSNSRSEMNVSTLELGDSALYLCASSLGNIATNEKLFFGSGTQLSVL.

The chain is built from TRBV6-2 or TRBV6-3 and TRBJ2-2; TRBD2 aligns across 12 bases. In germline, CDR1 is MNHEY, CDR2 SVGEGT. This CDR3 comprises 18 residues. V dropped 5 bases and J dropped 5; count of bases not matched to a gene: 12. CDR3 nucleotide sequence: TGTGCCAGCAGTCGCCAGCTAGCGGGAGGGCCCCGGACCGGGGAGCTGTTTTTT. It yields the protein CASSRQLAGGPRTGELFF.

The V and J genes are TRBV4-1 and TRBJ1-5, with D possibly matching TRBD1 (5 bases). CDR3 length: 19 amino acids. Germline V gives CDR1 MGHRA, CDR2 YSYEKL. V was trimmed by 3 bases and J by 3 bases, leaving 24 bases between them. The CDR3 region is CASSHSGFRGRNLNQPQHF. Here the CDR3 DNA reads TGCGCCAGCAGCCATAGCGGGTTTAGGGGAAGGAACCTCAATCAGCCCCAGCATTTT.

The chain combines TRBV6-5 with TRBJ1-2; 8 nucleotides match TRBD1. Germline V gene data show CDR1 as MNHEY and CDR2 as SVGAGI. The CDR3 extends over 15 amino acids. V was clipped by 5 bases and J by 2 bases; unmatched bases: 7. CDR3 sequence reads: CASSNGQGGNYGYTF. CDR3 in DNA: TGTGCCAGCAGTAATGGACAGGGAGGGAACTATGGCTACACCTTC.

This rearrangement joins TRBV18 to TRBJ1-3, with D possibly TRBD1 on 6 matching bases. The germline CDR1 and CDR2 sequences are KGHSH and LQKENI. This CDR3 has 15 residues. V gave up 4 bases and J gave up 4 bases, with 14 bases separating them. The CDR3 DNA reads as TGTGCCAGCTCACGGGGGACATCACCCGGAAACACCATATATTTT. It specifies CASSRGTSPGNTIYF.

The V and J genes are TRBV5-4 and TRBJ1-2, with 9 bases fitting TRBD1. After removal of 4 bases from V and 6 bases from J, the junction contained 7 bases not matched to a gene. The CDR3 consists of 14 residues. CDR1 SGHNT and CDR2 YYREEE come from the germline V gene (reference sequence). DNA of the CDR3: TGTGCCAGCAGCCTGGACAGGGGAATGGATGGCTACACCTTC. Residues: CASSLDRGMDGYTF.

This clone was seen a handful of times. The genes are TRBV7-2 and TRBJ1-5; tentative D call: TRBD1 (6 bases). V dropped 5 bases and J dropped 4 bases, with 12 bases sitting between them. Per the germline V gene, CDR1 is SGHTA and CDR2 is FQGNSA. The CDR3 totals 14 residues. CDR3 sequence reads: CASSPRTGNQPQHF. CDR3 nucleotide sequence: TGTGCCAGCAGCCCTCGCACAGGGAATCAGCCCCAGCATTTT.

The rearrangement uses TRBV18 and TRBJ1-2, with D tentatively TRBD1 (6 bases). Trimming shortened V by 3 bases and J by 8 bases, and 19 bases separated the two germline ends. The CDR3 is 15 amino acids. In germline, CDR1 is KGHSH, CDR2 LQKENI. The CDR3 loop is CASSPSQDTQGGYTF. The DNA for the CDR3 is TGTGCCAGCTCACCTTCCCAGGACACCCAGGGGGGCTACACCTTC.

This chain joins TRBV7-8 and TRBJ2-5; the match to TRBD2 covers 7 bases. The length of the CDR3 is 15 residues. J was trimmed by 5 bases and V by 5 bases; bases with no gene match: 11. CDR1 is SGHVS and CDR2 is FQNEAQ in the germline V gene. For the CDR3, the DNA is TGTGCCAGCAGCGAGTCGACTAGCCCGGGGGAGACCCAGTACTTC. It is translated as CASSESTSPGETQYF.

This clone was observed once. The chain's CDR3 is CATSRDPPGQGRNTEAFF. CDR3 coding DNA: TGTGCCACCAGCAGAGATCCGCCGGGACAGGGGAGGAACACTGAAGCTTTCTTT. The chain has TRBV15 and TRBJ1-1; TRBD1 matches 10 bases. Germline lookup yields CDR1 LNHNV and CDR2 YYDKDF (reference sequence). This CDR3 contains 18 residues. With V trimmed by 0 bases and J by 1 base, 8 bases remained unmatched.

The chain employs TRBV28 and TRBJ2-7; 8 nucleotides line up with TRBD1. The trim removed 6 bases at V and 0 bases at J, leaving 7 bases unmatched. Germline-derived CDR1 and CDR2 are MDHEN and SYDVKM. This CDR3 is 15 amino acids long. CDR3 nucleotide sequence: TGTGCCAGCAGGGACCCGGGACAGGCCTCCTACGAGCAGTACTTC. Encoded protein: CASRDPGQASYEQYF.

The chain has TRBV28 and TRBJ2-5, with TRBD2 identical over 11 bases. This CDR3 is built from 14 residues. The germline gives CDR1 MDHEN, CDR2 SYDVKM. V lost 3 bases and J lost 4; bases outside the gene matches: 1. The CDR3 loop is CASSFGLAGETQYF. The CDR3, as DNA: TGTGCCAGCAGTTTCGGACTAGCGGGAGAGACCCAGTACTTC.

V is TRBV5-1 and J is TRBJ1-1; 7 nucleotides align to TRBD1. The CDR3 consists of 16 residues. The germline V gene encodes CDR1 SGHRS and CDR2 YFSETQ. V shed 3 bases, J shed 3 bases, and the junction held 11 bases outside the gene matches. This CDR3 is CASSSRQGGTDTEAFF. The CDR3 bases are TGCGCCAGCAGCTCCAGACAGGGTGGGACGGACACTGAAGCTTTCTTT.

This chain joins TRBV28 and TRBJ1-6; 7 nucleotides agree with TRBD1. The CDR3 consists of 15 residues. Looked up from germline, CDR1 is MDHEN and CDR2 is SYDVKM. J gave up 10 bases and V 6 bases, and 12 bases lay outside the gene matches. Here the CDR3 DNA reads TGTGCCAGCAGCACCGGAGACAGGGTAGGGTCACCCCTCCACTTT. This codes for CASSTGDRVGSPLHF.

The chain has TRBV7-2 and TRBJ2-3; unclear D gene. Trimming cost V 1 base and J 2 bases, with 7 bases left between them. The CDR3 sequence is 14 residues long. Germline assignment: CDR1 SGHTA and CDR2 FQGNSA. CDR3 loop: CASSLGLVTDTQYF. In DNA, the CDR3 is TGTGCCAGCAGCTTAGGGCTTGTCACAGATACGCAGTATTTT.

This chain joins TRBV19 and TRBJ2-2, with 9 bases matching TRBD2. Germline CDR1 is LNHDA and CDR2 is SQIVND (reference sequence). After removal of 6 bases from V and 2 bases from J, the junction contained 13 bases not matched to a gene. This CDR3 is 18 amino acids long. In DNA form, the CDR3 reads TGTGCCAGTAGCCCAACCCACCGGACTAGCGTAAACACCGGGGAGCTGTTTTTT. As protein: CASSPTHRTSVNTGELFF.

CDR3 region: CAPERSGSSTDTQYF. The CDR3 DNA sequence: TGTGCCCCCGAGAGGAGTGGGTCTAGCACAGATACGCAGTATTTT. The chain carries TRBV24-1 and TRBJ2-3; D call uncertain. The CDR3 consists of 15 residues. With 12 bases removed from V and 0 bases from J, the gap between germline ends came to 18 bases. Germline assignment: CDR1 KGHDR and CDR2 SFDVKD.

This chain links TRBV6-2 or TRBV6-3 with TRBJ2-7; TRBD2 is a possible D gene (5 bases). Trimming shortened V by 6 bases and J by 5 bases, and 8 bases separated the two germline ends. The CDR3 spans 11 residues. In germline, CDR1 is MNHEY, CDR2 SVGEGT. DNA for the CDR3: TGTGCCAGCAGCCCGCGGGACGAGCAGTACTTC. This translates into CASSPRDEQYF.

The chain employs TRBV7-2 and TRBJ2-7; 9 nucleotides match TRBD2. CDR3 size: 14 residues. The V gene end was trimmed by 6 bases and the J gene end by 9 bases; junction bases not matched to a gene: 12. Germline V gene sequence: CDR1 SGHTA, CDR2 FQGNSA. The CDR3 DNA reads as TGTGCCAGCAGTTCAACTAGCGGGTGGGATGGGCAGTACTTC. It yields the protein CASSSTSGWDGQYF.